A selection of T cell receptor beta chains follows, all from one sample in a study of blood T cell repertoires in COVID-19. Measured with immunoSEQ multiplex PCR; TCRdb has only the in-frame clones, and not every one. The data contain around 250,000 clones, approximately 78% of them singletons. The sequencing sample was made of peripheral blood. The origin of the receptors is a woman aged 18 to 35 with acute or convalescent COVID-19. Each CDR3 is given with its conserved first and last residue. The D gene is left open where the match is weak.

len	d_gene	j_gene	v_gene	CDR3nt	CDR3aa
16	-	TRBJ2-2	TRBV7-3	TGTGCCAGCAGCCCATCCCGGGGAGGAAACACCGGGGAGCTGTTTTTT	CASSPSRGGNTGELFF
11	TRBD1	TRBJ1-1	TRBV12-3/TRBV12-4	TGTGCCAGCAGGGACAGGACTGAAGCTTTCTTT	CASRDRTEAFF
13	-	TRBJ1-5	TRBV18	TGTGCCAGCTCGCAACAGGAGAATCAGCCCCAGCATTTT	CASSQQENQPQHF
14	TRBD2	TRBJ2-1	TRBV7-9	TGTGCCAGCAGCTTAGGTAGCGGGAGCAATGAGCAGTTCTTC	CASSLGSGSNEQFF
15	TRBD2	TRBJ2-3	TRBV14	TGTGCCAGCAGCACGCTAGCGGGAGGGATGGTTACGCAGTATTTT	CASSTLAGGMVTQYF
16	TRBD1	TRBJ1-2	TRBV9	TGTGCCAGCAGCGTAGGGGGACAGGGGGCGAACTATGGCTACACCTTC	CASSVGGQGANYGYTF
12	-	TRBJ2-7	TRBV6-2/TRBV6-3	TGTGCCAGCAGTTTTGGGACTGATGAGCAGTACTTC	CASSFGTDEQYF
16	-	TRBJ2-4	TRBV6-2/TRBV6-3	TGTGCCAGCAGTTACTCGAGTGTCGAGCACAAAAACATTCAGTACTTC	CASSYSSVEHKNIQYF
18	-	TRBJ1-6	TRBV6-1	TGTGCCAGCAGTGAAGAGTGGTTTGGGACACGGTATAATTCACCCCTCCACTTT	CASSEEWFGTRYNSPLHF
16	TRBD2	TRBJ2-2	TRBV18	TGTGCCAGCTCACCACCCGGGGGGAGGAACACCGGGGAGCTGTTTTTT	CASSPPGGRNTGELFF
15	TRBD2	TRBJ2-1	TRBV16	TGTGCCAGCAGCCAATTTCGGACTAGCGGGGACGAGGGCTTCTTC	CASSQFRTSGDEGFF
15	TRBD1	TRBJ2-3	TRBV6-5	TGTGCCAGCAGTTCCTCCGGGACAGGGACAGATACGCAGTATTTT	CASSSSGTGTDTQYF
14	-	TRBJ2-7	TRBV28	TGTGCCAGCAGTCCTCCGGACTACCGGTACGAGCAGTACTTC	CASSPPDYRYEQYF